Sequencing of this TCR beta chain was carried out in a study of cytomegalovirus exposure and HLA in healthy donors. Study-level results: Among donors in an Asian-associated ancestry cluster, a later analysis reportedly found fewer N-insertions than the roughly 700-donor mean.

Researchers ran the PCR with 60 Vbeta and 13 Jbeta primers. Per the original methods: As a later analysis found, there were 82 million or so unique TCR beta chains, of which around 9.9 million were shared. The table came from immunoSEQ multiplex PCR; TCRdb's copy has only in-frame clones and leaves some out. The DNA gave D and trimming, while V, J and clone size come from that table. The data show 150,000 to 200,000 clones, with 82% seen just once and around 0.75% held by the top ten. The count of this clone is one. The target antigen is unknown. This receptor was obtained from a woman between 18 and 29 years old in good health and CMV-seronegative. Source material: PBMCs.

The CDR3 reads CAWSPPGSYEQYF. CDR3 bases: TGTGCCTGGAGTCCTCCGGGCTCCTACGAGCAGTACTTC. The chain combines TRBV30 with TRBJ2-7; unclear D gene. This CDR3 spans 13 amino acids. V was clipped by 2 bases and J by 0 bases, with 8 bases between them. CDR1 is GTSNPN, CDR2 SVGIG, per germline (reference sequence).